This TCR beta chain derives from a study of cytomegalovirus exposure and HLA in healthy donors. General study results and limits: For TCR beta chains, V- and J-gene trimming was later linked to a missense DCLRE1C variant. Within the data, a cluster of highly shared sequence variants was likely a sequencing artifact.

The CDR3 totals 18 residues. J gave up 5 bases and V 2 bases, and 14 bases lay outside the gene matches. From germline, CDR1 is MNHEY and CDR2 SMNVEV (reference sequence). Turning to this clone: Antigen: not known.

This PCR relied on a set of 60 Vbeta primers and 13 Jbeta primers. Authors' data handling: A follow-up analysis tallied 86 million or so unique TCR beta chains, roughly 11 million shared. Measured with immunoSEQ multiplex PCR; TCRdb has only the in-frame clones, and not every one. V and J calls and clone size are those listed in that table; D and trimming were worked out from the DNA. The repertoire consists of some 110,000 clones, with under 80% occurring once and the leading ten covering 5% to 7%. The TCR originated in a woman in her forties or fifties in good health and CMV-seropositive. The sample was PBMCs. V usage is TRBV27 and J usage is TRBJ2-2, with 7 nucleotides matching TRBD2. The CDR3, as DNA: TGTGCCAGCAGTTTAGGGTCTGCCGTTGGGGGGGGGACCGGGGAGCTGTTTTTT. Translation gives CASSLGSAVGGGTGELFF.